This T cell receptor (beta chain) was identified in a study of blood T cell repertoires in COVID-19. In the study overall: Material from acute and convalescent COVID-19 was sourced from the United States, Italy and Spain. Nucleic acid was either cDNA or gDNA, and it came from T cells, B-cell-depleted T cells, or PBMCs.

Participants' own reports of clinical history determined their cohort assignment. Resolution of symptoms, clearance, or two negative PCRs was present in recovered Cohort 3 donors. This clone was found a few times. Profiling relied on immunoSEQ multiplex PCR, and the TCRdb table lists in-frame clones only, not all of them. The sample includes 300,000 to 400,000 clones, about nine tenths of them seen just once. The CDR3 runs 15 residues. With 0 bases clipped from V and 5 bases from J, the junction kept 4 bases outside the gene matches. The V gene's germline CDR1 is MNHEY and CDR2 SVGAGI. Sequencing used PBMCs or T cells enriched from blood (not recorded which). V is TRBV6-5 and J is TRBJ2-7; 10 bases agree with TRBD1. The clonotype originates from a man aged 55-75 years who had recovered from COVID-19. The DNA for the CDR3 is TGTGCCAGCAGTTACTCCGGGACAGGGGTAAACGAGCAGTACTTC. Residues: CASSYSGTGVNEQYF.